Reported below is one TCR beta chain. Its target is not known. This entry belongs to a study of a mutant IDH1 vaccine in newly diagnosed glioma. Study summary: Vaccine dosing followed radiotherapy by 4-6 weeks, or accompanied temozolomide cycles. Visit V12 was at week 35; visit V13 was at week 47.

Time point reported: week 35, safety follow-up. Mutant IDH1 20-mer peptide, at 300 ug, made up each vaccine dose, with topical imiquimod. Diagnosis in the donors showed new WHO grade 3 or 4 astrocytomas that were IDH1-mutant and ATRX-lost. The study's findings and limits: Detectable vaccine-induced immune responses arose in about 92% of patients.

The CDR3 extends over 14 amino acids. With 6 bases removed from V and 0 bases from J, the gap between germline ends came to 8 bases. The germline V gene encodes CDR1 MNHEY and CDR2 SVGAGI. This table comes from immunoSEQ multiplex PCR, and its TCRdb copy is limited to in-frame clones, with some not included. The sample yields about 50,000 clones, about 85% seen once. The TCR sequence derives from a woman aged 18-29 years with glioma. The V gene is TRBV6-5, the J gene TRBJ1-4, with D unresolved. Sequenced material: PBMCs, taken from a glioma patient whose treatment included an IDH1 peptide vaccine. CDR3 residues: CASRGSTTNEKLFF. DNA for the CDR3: TGTGCCAGCAGAGGGAGTACAACTAATGAAAAACTGTTTTTT.